These 27 T cell receptor beta chains share one sample of origin, sequenced in a study of blood T cell repertoires in COVID-19. Generated by immunoSEQ multiplex PCR, the TCRdb table keeps only in-frame clones and is missing some. The sample shows around 190,000 clones, about 88% of them seen only once. The source material was peripheral blood. Receptor source: a man aged 45-60 years with COVID-19, enrolled during active disease.

V is TRBV6-2 or TRBV6-3 and J is TRBJ1-1; 9 bases match TRBD1. V shed 5 bases and J 4 bases; nucleotides not matched to a gene: 2. Germline-derived CDR1 and CDR2 are MNHEY and SVGEGT. CDR3 size: 13 residues. CDR3 sequence (DNA): TGTGCCAGCAGTGCGACAGGGGGCACTGAAGCTTTCTTT. It encodes CASSATGGTEAFF.

This chain links TRBV5-5 with TRBJ1-4, with TRBD1 matching over 7 bases. The CDR3 is made up of 16 amino acids. With 4 bases clipped from V and 6 bases from J, the junction kept 12 bases outside the gene matches. CDR1 and CDR2 (germline): SGHKS, YYEKEE (reference sequence). In DNA, the CDR3 is TGTGCCAGCAGCCCACTACACAGGGGCGCTGATGAAAAACTGTTTTTT. Protein product: CASSPLHRGADEKLFF. The full variable domain, its missing parts supplied by reference TRBV5-5 and TRBJ1-4, is DAGVTQSPTHLIKTRGQQVTLRCSPISGHKSVSWYQQVLGQGPQFIFQYYEKEERGRGNFPDRFSARQFPNYSSELNVNALLLGDSALYLCASSPLHRGADEKLFFGSGTQLSVL.

The V and J genes are TRBV4-1 and TRBJ2-1, with TRBD1 matching 10 bases. J was trimmed by 4 bases and V by 4 bases; bases with no gene match: 4. The CDR3 spans 15 residues. Germline V gives CDR1 MGHRA, CDR2 YSYEKL. The CDR3 region has the DNA TGCGCCAGCAGCCCGGACAGGGGGTCTTACAATGAGCAGTTCTTC. Its protein is CASSPDRGSYNEQFF.

The chain uses TRBV3-1 (or the pseudogene TRBV3-2) and TRBJ1-1; D might be TRBD1 (5 bases). The CDR3 length is 14 residues. V was trimmed by 4 bases and J by 3 bases, leaving 12 bases between them. The germline gives CDR1 LGHDT, CDR2 YNNKEL (reference sequence). CDR3 nucleotides: TGTGCCAGCAGCCTAACGGACATTTACACTGAAGCTTTCTTT. Encoded protein: CASSLTDIYTEAFF.

The chain is built from TRBV25-1 and TRBJ1-2; TRBD1 aligns across 8 bases. Germline CDR1 is MGHDK and CDR2 is SYGVNS. This CDR3 has 15 residues. The V segment lost 3 bases and the J segment 4 bases; nucleotides outside the gene matches: 7. This chain's CDR3 is CASSDGQGTSYGYTF. The CDR3 DNA reads TGTGCCAGCAGTGATGGACAGGGTACAAGCTATGGCTACACCTTC.

The rearrangement joins TRBV9 to TRBJ2-2; 8 bases are a match to TRBD1. The CDR3 is made up of 15 amino acids. Trimming cost V 3 bases and J 3 bases; bases outside gene matches: 4. Germline V lookup: CDR1 SGDLS, CDR2 YYNGEE. The CDR3 region is CASSARQGYTGELFF. The CDR3 DNA is TGTGCCAGCAGCGCGCGACAGGGGTACACCGGGGAGCTGTTTTTT.

This CDR3 reads CSVASSGSGYTF. For the CDR3, the DNA is TGCAGCGTTGCAAGCTCGGGGTCTGGCTACACCTTC. J is TRBJ1-2 and V is TRBV29-1; no firm D call. This CDR3 spans 12 amino acids. Germline V gives CDR1 SQVTM, CDR2 ANQGSEA. The germline V and J ends were trimmed by 4 bases and 7 bases, with 13 bases remaining between them.

The gene calls are TRBV5-1 and TRBJ1-2; 7 bases align to TRBD1. Germline CDR1 reads SGHRS; CDR2 reads YFSETQ. The V and J ends lost 4 bases and 8 bases, in that order; junction bases with no gene match: 8. The CDR3 runs 13 residues. CDR3 DNA: TGCGCCAGCAGCCTGGAGGGACAGTCAGGCTACACCTTC. Translating gives CASSLEGQSGYTF.

The chain links TRBV6-2 or TRBV6-3 to TRBJ1-5, with a possible D match to TRBD1 (5 bases). V was trimmed by 5 bases and J by 0 bases, leaving 11 bases between them. CDR3 length: 15 amino acids. In germline, CDR1 is MNHEY, CDR2 SVGEGT. The CDR3 sequence is CASSTRGYSNQPQHF. The CDR3 coding sequence is TGTGCCAGCAGTACCCGGGGGTATAGCAATCAGCCCCAGCATTTT.

This chain connects TRBV2 to TRBJ2-7, with TRBD1 matching over 9 bases. The CDR3 spans 15 residues. J gave up 3 bases and V 5 bases, and 8 bases lay outside the gene matches. Germline V gives CDR1 SNHLY, CDR2 FYNNEI. As DNA, the CDR3 is TGTGCCAGCAGTATGACAGGGGGTTACGGCTACGAGCAGTACTTC. Amino acid sequence: CASSMTGGYGYEQYF.

V usage is TRBV4-2 and J usage is TRBJ2-3, with no clear D. V was trimmed by 5 bases and J by 4 bases, leaving 10 bases between them. The CDR3 consists of 13 residues. The germline gives CDR1 LGHNA, CDR2 YNFKEQ. The CDR3 protein is CASSVGVSDTQYF. The CDR3 coding sequence is TGTGCCAGCAGCGTGGGCGTTTCAGATACGCAGTATTTT.

A single count supports this clone. This chain connects TRBV3-1 (or the pseudogene TRBV3-2) to TRBJ1-5; D is undetermined. CDR1 and CDR2 (germline): LGHDT, YNNKEL (reference sequence). This CDR3 has 16 amino acids. V lost 0 bases to trimming and J lost 0 bases, with 9 bases between them. CDR3 protein: CASSQEEADSNQPQHF. The CDR3 nucleotides are TGTGCCAGCAGCCAAGAGGAGGCGGATAGCAATCAGCCCCAGCATTTT.

The chain couples TRBV23-1 to TRBJ2-1; a possible D gene is TRBD1 (5 bases). TRBV23-1 is an open reading frame whose function is uncertain. Deletions cut 4 bases from V and 6 bases from J, with 10 bases between. The CDR3 is 13 amino acids. The DNA of the CDR3 is TGCGCCAGCAGTCCCAGCAGGGCCAATGAGCAGTTCTTC. This gives the protein CASSPSRANEQFF.

V gene TRBV7-3 combines with J gene TRBJ2-1; TRBD1 agrees at 7 bases. The CDR3 contains 16 residues. The J segment lost 4 bases and the V segment lost 4 bases, leaving 10 bases of the junction unmatched. Germline V lookup: CDR1 SGHTA, CDR2 FQGTGA. Written as DNA, the CDR3 is TGTGCCAGCAGCTCAAGAACGACAGGGAGTTACAATGAGCAGTTCTTC. This translates into CASSSRTTGSYNEQFF.

This clone was seen just once. The genes are TRBV21-1 and TRBJ1-2; no check of the table's D call, TRBD1, against the DNA was made. TRBV21-1 is labeled a pseudogene. The CDR3 is made up of 15 amino acids. The CDR3: CASRGREYNNYGYTF. Written as DNA, the CDR3 is TGTGCCAGCAGGGGGCGTGAATACAATAACTATGGCTACACCTTC.

In DNA, the CDR3 is TGCGCCAGCAGCGAGGGACAGGGGTTGGTAGCTTTCTTT. Amino acids: CASSEGQGLVAFF. The chain recombines TRBV5-1 with TRBJ1-1; 10 nucleotides match TRBD1. Germline V gene data show CDR1 as SGHRS and CDR2 as YFSETQ. V shed 4 bases, J shed 10 bases, and the junction held 7 bases outside the gene matches. CDR3 length: 13 amino acids.

This chain connects TRBV12-3 or TRBV12-4 to TRBJ2-4; D is unresolved. Between the trimmed V and J ends, which lost 4 bases and 2 bases, there was a span of 6 bases. This CDR3 is 13 amino acids long. The chain's CDR3 is CASSSSSKNIQYF. The DNA for the CDR3 is TGTGCCAGCAGTTCTAGTTCCAAAAACATTCAGTACTTC.

J is TRBJ2-1 and V is TRBV9; the D is unclear. There are 15 residues in the CDR3. V was clipped by 0 bases and J by 3 bases, with 10 bases between them. CDR1 SGDLS and CDR2 YYNGEE come from the germline V gene. The CDR3 sequence is CASSVGEVLYNEQFF. CDR3 nucleotides: TGTGCCAGCAGCGTAGGAGAGGTCCTCTACAATGAGCAGTTCTTC.

The V and J genes are TRBV20-1 and TRBJ1-2; 8 bases are a match to TRBD1. V dropped 3 bases and J dropped 5; count of bases not matched to a gene: 11. CDR3 length: 15 residues. Germline V gene lookup returns CDR1 DFQATT and CDR2 SNEGSKA (reference sequence). The chain's CDR3 is CSASRLQGGVYGYTF. The CDR3 bases are TGCAGTGCTAGTCGGTTACAGGGGGGAGTATATGGCTACACCTTC.

The chain combines TRBV18 with TRBJ1-5; 9 bases match TRBD1. V shed 6 bases, J shed 4 bases, and the junction held 10 bases outside the gene matches. Germline values: CDR1 KGHSH, CDR2 LQKENI. The CDR3 loop spans 16 amino acids. The CDR3, as DNA: TGTGCCAGCTCGGGGGGACAGGGAGGGTGGAATCAGCCCCAGCATTTT. Its translation: CASSGGQGGWNQPQHF. Combining the CDR3 with reference TRBV18 and TRBJ1-5 gives the whole variable domain NAGVMQNPRHLVRRRGQEARLRCSPMKGHSHVYWYRQLPEEGLKFMVYLQKENIIDESGMPKERFSAEFPKEGPSILRIQQVVRGDSAAYFCASSGGQGGWNQPQHFGDGTRLSIL.

This sequence joins TRBV11-2 and TRBJ2-7; 8 positions agree with TRBD2. With V trimmed by 7 bases and J by 4 bases, 9 bases remained unmatched. Germline CDR1 is SGHAT and CDR2 is FQNNGV. The length of the CDR3 is 14 residues. The CDR3 protein is CASTDSGGRYEQYF. The CDR3 DNA reads TGTGCCAGCACCGATTCGGGGGGGCGATACGAGCAGTACTTC. The full variable domain, rest sourced from reference TRBV11-2 and TRBJ2-7, is EAGVAQSPRYKIIEKRQSVAFWCNPISGHATLYWYQQILGQGPKLLIQFQNNGVVDDSQLPKDRFSAERLKGVDSTLKIQPAKLEDSAVYLCASTDSGGRYEQYFGPGTRLTVT.

This rearrangement joins TRBV6-2 or TRBV6-3 to TRBJ2-1, with 12 bases identical to TRBD2. Germline assignment: CDR1 MNHEY and CDR2 SVGEGT. This CDR3 has 16 amino acids. The junction had 4 bases not matched to a gene; V was cut back by 2 bases and J by 5 bases. CDR3 sequence (DNA): TGTGCCAGCAGTTACGGACTAGCGGGAAGGGACAATGAGCAGTTCTTC. Its protein is CASSYGLAGRDNEQFF.

The chain employs TRBV5-6 and TRBJ1-4; TRBD1 agrees at 9 bases. CDR3 size: 15 residues. With V trimmed by 6 bases and J by 0 bases, 3 bases remained unmatched. CDR1 and CDR2 (germline): SGHDT, YYEEEE. CDR3 in amino acids: CASNDRGATNEKLFF. CDR3 sequence (DNA): TGTGCCAGCAATGACAGGGGGGCAACTAATGAAAAACTGTTTTTT.

As DNA, the CDR3 is TGCGCCAGCAGTGAGTTACCTGGACTAGCGGGAGTCGAGCAGTACTTC. Its translation is CASSELPGLAGVEQYF. The chain couples TRBV10-2 to TRBJ2-7; 13 bases fit TRBD2. V shed 1 base and J 6 bases; nucleotides not matched to a gene: 6. This CDR3 is built from 16 residues. The V gene's germline CDR1 is WSHSY and CDR2 SAAADI.

J is TRBJ2-2 and V is TRBV7-6; the match to TRBD2 covers 11 bases. Germline lookup yields CDR1 SGHVS and CDR2 FNYEAQ. The CDR3 covers 18 residues. Unmatched junction bases numbered 5, after V lost 0 bases and J lost 2 bases. The CDR3 loop reads CASSLARLAGTNTGELFF. DNA of the CDR3: TGTGCCAGCAGCTTAGCGCGACTAGCGGGAACTAACACCGGGGAGCTGTTTTTT.

The chain is built from TRBV4-3 and TRBJ1-6; D not resolved. Germline V gene sequence: CDR1 LGHNA, CDR2 YSLEER. The CDR3 contains 16 residues. V shed 1 base and J shed 5 bases, with 12 bases lying between them. CDR3 residues: CASSQGLAGNNSPLHF. The DNA of the CDR3 is TGCGCCAGCAGCCAAGGTCTGGCAGGCAATAATTCACCCCTCCACTTT.

The chain joins TRBV10-3 to TRBJ2-3; the D gene is possibly TRBD1 (6 bases). The CDR3 sequence is 17 residues long. Germline CDR1 reads ENHRY; CDR2 reads SYGVKD. The V gene lost 3 bases and the J gene lost 2 bases, with 18 bases spanning the gap. CDR3 residues: CAISDGFAGAITDTQYF. CDR3 nucleotide sequence: TGTGCCATCAGTGATGGGTTTGCAGGGGCTATCACAGATACGCAGTATTTT.